This T cell receptor (beta chain) derives from a study of CD8 T cells in ankylosing spondylitis. The study, taken as a whole, reports: Several highly homologous variants made up a TCR beta motif, and this motif appeared characteristic of ankylosing spondylitis blood. Disease-linked clones reportedly showed significant enrichment in matched ankylosing spondylitis synovial fluid. The authors found the disease-linked clones to be CD8+ and relatively rare in peripheral blood.

Notes on this clonotype: Antigen unknown.

There are 15 residues in the CDR3. Germline V CDR1 and CDR2: ENHRY, SYGVKD. The junction had 7 bases not matched to a gene; V was cut back by 6 bases and J by 0 bases. Construction of TCR beta libraries was performed using quantitative 5'-RACE with molecular barcodes. TCRdb analysed the 5' RACE reads with MiXCR anew, one entry per CDR3 protein. This sample has some 840,000 distinct CDR3 sequences, with approximately 12% found just once. The receptor was derived from a male donor with ankylosing spondylitis. The chain couples TRBV10-3 to TRBJ2-7, with TRBD1 identical over 8 bases. Sequenced material: blood, either unsorted or a sorted T cell fraction (not recorded which). The CDR3 nucleotides read TGTGCCATCAGCGCCCGGGACAGGAGCTCCTACGAGCAGTACTTC. Translating it yields CAISARDRSSYEQYF.